These 17 T cell receptor beta chains were all obtained from the same sample, sequenced in a study of brain T cells in children with intractable seizures. The repertoire was sequenced with immunoSEQ multiplex PCR; TCRdb's copy has only in-frame clones and lacks some. Of about 41,000 clones in the sample, about nine tenths were seen once. The sequenced sample was peripheral blood, obtained at surgery. Every receptor here comes from a girl aged 2 to 10 with tuberous sclerosis and intractable seizures.

This sequence joins TRBV9 and TRBJ1-2, with 9 bases identical to TRBD1. CDR1 is SGDLS, CDR2 YYNGEE, per germline. V lost 4 bases and J lost 6; bases outside the gene matches: 10. The CDR3 runs 15 residues. The CDR3 loop reads CASSPGGQGGHGYTF. CDR3 coding DNA: TGTGCCAGCAGCCCGGGGGGACAGGGAGGACATGGCTACACCTTC. The full variable domain, its missing parts supplied by reference TRBV9 and TRBJ1-2, is DSGVTQTPKHLITATGQRVTLRCSPRSGDLSVYWYQQSLDQGLQFLIQYYNGEERAKGNILERFSAQQFPDLHSELNLSSLELGDSALYFCASSPGGQGGHGYTFGSGTRLTVV.

The chain couples TRBV10-3 to TRBJ2-7; the D is unclear. There are 12 residues in the CDR3. V gave up 3 bases and J gave up 7 bases, with 10 bases separating them. Germline V lookup: CDR1 ENHRY, CDR2 SYGVKD. The CDR3 loop is CAISELAREQYF. The CDR3 DNA reads TGTGCCATCAGTGAATTGGCGCGGGAGCAGTACTTC.

The V and J genes are TRBV3-1 (or the pseudogene TRBV3-2) and TRBJ1-4, with 9 bases fitting TRBD1. This CDR3 contains 18 residues. Germline V gives CDR1 LGHDT, CDR2 YNNKEL (reference sequence). Trimming at V came to 0 bases and at J to 3 bases, leaving 8 bases not matched to a gene. Here the CDR3 reads CASSQDRDRARANEKLFF. The CDR3 DNA reads as TGTGCCAGCAGCCAAGACCGGGACAGGGCGAGGGCTAATGAAAAACTGTTTTTT.

The J gene is TRBJ2-3, the V gene TRBV2; no definite D call. The germline V gene encodes CDR1 SNHLY and CDR2 FYNNEI. There are 14 residues in the CDR3. Trimming left V 3 bases short and J 7 bases short, with 14 bases between. The CDR3, as DNA: TGTGCCAGCAGTGATACCCGAGTGGCAAATACGCAGTATTTT. Amino acids: CASSDTRVANTQYF.

The chain uses TRBV3-1 (or the pseudogene TRBV3-2) and TRBJ2-5; D ambiguous. Germline CDR1 LGHDT, CDR2 YNNKEL (reference sequence). Trimming removed 2 bases at V and 2 bases at J, with 15 bases between. This CDR3 region has 16 residues. CDR3 amino acids: CASSQSMEQPQETQYF. CDR3 DNA sequence: TGTGCCAGCAGCCAATCAATGGAACAGCCTCAAGAGACCCAGTACTTC.

The genes are TRBV18 and TRBJ2-1; D ambiguous. This CDR3 has 11 residues. Trimming shortened V by 2 bases and J by 8 bases, and 4 bases separated the two germline ends. Germline values: CDR1 KGHSH, CDR2 LQKENI. Here the CDR3 reads CASSPMYEQFF. CDR3 coding DNA: TGTGCCAGCTCACCAATGTATGAGCAGTTCTTC.

This chain links TRBV2 with TRBJ1-1; D might be TRBD1 (6 bases). Trimming took 6 bases from V and 1 from J, leaving 12 bases between them. Germline loops: CDR1 SNHLY, CDR2 FYNNEI. The CDR3 is made up of 14 amino acids. CDR3 amino acids: CASRVLGGNTEAFF. The CDR3 region has the DNA TGTGCCAGCAGGGTCTTAGGGGGGAACACTGAAGCTTTCTTT.

This clone was picked up one time. The V and J genes are TRBV9 and TRBJ2-3; D remains unclear. The CDR3 extends over 13 amino acids. CDR1 SGDLS and CDR2 YYNGEE come from the germline V gene. V was clipped by 0 bases and J by 2 bases, with 4 bases between them. The CDR3 DNA reads TGTGCCAGCAGCGTAGGGTCCACAGATACGCAGTATTTT. Its translation is CASSVGSTDTQYF.

The rearrangement uses TRBV9 and TRBJ1-4; 7 positions agree with TRBD1. Germline V gives CDR1 SGDLS, CDR2 YYNGEE. J gave up 3 bases and V 0 bases, and 2 bases lay outside the gene matches. CDR3 size: 15 residues. The CDR3 DNA follows: TGTGCCAGCAGCGTAGCGGGACAGCCTAATGAAAAACTGTTTTTT. Translation gives CASSVAGQPNEKLFF.

This chain connects TRBV4-1 to TRBJ2-7, with a weak D call TRBD2 (6 bases). The germline V and J ends were trimmed by 6 bases and 7 bases, with 19 bases remaining between them. Germline-derived CDR1 and CDR2 are MGHRA and YSYEKL. This CDR3 region has 14 residues. The CDR3 bases are TGCGCCAGCAGAGCGGCGACAAATGGAGGGGAGCAGTACTTC. Its protein is CASRAATNGGEQYF.

The V gene is TRBV14, the J gene TRBJ1-4, with TRBD1 matching 8 bases. The junction had 13 bases not matched to a gene; V was cut back by 4 bases and J by 0 bases. Germline CDR1 is SGHDN and CDR2 is FVKESK. CDR3 size: 19 residues. CDR3 sequence: CASSPDRDRFTPTNEKLFF. CDR3 nucleotide sequence: TGTGCCAGCAGCCCGGACCGGGACAGGTTTACGCCAACTAATGAAAAACTGTTTTTT.

The chain recombines TRBV5-1 with TRBJ1-1, with D possibly TRBD1 on 5 matching bases. Germline values: CDR1 SGHRS, CDR2 YFSETQ. V lost 2 bases, J lost 3 bases, and 17 bases lay in between. The CDR3 extends over 16 amino acids. CDR3 in DNA: TGCGCCAGCAGCTTAGTCGGGGCGAGTAGGTACACTGAAGCTTTCTTT. This sequence encodes CASSLVGASRYTEAFF. Based on the CDR3 plus reference TRBV5-1 and TRBJ1-1, the full variable domain is KAGVTQTPRYLIKTRGQQVTLSCSPISGHRSVSWYQQTPGQGLQFLFEYFSETQRNKGNFPGRFSGRQFSNSRSEMNVSTLELGDSALYLCASSLVGASRYTEAFFGQGTRLTVV.

This clone was seen just once. The rearrangement uses TRBV20-1 and TRBJ1-5; tentatively, D is TRBD1 (5 bases). The germline gives CDR1 DFQATT, CDR2 SNEGSKA (reference sequence). With 3 bases removed from V and 1 base from J, the gap between germline ends came to 10 bases. The CDR3 totals 14 residues. CDR3 nucleotide sequence: TGCAGTGCTAGTTCGGGGGGAAGCAATCAGCCCCAGCATTTT. Amino acids: CSASSGGSNQPQHF.

The chain combines TRBV4-2 with TRBJ2-1; 7 nucleotides agree with TRBD2. Germline V CDR1 and CDR2: LGHNA, YNFKEQ. This CDR3 has 19 residues. Trimming removed 3 bases from V and 1 base from J; junction bases left unmatched: 15. The CDR3, as DNA: TGTGCCAGCAGCCACAACCTAGCGGATACAAATCCTTCCTACAATGAGCAGTTCTTC. Residues: CASSHNLADTNPSYNEQFF.

V usage is TRBV10-3 and J usage is TRBJ1-3; unclear D gene. CDR3 length: 15 amino acids. V shed 8 bases and J shed 2 bases, with 16 bases lying between them. Germline CDR1 ENHRY, CDR2 SYGVKD. CDR3 in amino acids: CAILKEGATGNTIYF. CDR3 nucleotide sequence: TGTGCCATCTTAAAAGAGGGTGCAACTGGAAACACCATATATTTT.

Only one count was recorded for this clone. The chain recombines TRBV20-1 with TRBJ2-1, with D tentatively TRBD2 (6 bases). The CDR3 runs to 14 residues. Germline assignment: CDR1 DFQATT and CDR2 SNEGSKA (reference sequence). The V end lost 3 bases, the J end lost 3 bases, and 12 bases lay between the germline ends. CDR3 protein: CSASKLALYNEQFF. The CDR3 bases are TGCAGTGCTAGTAAGCTAGCGCTCTACAATGAGCAGTTCTTC.

The chain carries TRBV24-1 and TRBJ2-5; weak D call: TRBD2 (5 bases). CDR3 length: 13 amino acids. Germline assignment: CDR1 KGHDR and CDR2 SFDVKD. Trimming pared 5 bases from V and 2 bases from J, leaving 8 bases between. The CDR3 region has the DNA TGTGCCACCAGTGGTAGGGAGCAAGAGACCCAGTACTTC. It translates to CATSGREQETQYF.